This TCR beta chain was identified in a study of blood T cell repertoires in COVID-19. Whole-study context: Researchers got acute and convalescent COVID-19 samples from the United States, Italy and Spain. From T cells, B-cell-depleted T cells, or PBMCs came the material, which was cDNA or gDNA.

Trimming stripped 7 bases from V and 5 bases from J, with 12 bases between. The CDR3 sequence is 12 residues long. Germline V CDR1 and CDR2: MDHEN, SYDVKM. Original methodology: Estimation of nucleated cell counts was performed using reference gene primer amplification. Method: immunoSEQ multiplex PCR; TCRdb's copy keeps in-frame clones and lacks some. V and J calls and clone size are given by that table; D and trimming were obtained from the DNA. The table shows more than 45,000 clones, with 60% to 85% occurring only once. The TCR was taken from a human donor in a cohort sampled during active COVID-19. The sample comprised peripheral blood. The V and J genes are TRBV28 and TRBJ2-7; D might be TRBD2 (6 bases). The CDR3 sequence: CASTSSGDEQYF. In DNA, the CDR3 is TGTGCCAGCACCTCCTCGGGGGACGAGCAGTACTTC.